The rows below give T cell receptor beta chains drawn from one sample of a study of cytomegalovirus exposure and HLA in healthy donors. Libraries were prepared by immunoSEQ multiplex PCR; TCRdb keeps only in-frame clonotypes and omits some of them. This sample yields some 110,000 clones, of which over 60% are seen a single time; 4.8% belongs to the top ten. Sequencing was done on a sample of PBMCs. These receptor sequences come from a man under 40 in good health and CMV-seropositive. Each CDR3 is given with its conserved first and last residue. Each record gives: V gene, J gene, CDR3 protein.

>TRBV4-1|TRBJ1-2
CASSQGLRFGRANYGYTF
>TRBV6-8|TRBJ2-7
CASSWEETGTGSYEQYF
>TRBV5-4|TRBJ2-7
CASSKTSGGYYEQYF
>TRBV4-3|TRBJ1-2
CASSVRAGYGYTF
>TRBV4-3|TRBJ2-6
CASSQEGAWGANVLTF
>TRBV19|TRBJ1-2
CASSPNSDTYYGYTF
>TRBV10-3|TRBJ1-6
CAISPLGVMNSPPHF
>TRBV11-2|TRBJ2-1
CASSGLAEQFF
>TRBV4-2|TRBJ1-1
CASSEGLQNTEAFF
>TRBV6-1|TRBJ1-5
CASSESTYQPQHF
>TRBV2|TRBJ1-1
CASSEALWAGEAFF
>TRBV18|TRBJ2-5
CASAATEQETQYF
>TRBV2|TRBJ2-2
CASSGSDSTNTGELFF
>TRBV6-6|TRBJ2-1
CASSTSGNEQFF
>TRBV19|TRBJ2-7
CASRTGTGAYEQYF
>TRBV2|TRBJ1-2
CASSTGGLSYGYTF